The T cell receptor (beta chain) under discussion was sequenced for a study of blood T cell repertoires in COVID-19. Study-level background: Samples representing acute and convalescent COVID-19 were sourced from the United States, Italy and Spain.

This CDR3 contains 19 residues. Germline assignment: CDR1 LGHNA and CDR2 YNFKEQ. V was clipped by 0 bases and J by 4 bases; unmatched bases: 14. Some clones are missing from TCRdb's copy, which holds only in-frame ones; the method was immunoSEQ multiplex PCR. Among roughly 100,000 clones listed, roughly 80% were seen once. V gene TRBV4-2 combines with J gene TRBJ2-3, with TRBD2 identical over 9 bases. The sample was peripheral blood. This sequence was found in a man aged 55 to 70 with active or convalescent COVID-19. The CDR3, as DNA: TGTGCCAGCAGCCAAGATATTAAGGGAGTAGCGGGAGACTCAGATACGCAGTATTTT. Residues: CASSQDIKGVAGDSDTQYF.